This T cell receptor beta chain was sequenced in a study of shared T cell receptors in the human thymus. Sequencing was performed with immunoSEQ multiplex PCR; in TCRdb, only in-frame clones are kept and a portion is missing. The table has 550,000 to 800,000 clones, over 75% seen once. V dropped 3 bases and J dropped 0 bases, with 11 bases sitting between them. Germline values: CDR1 MNHEY, CDR2 SMNVEV (reference sequence). The CDR3 spans 15 residues. These same records also appear under a second study, on human thymus T cells. From that report: Donation came from healthy Finnish infants having corrective surgery for congenital heart defects. The thymus tissue came from resections taken during corrective heart surgery. Among thymic and blood repertoires, usage of V and J genes appeared biased.

The clonotype comes from a girl under three years old with a congenital heart defect. The sequenced material came from thymocytes. The chain carries TRBV27 and TRBJ2-5, with D possibly TRBD1 on 5 matching bases. The CDR3 loop is CASSFTQEHQETQYF. CDR3 DNA sequence: TGTGCCAGCAGTTTTACACAGGAGCACCAAGAGACCCAGTACTTC.